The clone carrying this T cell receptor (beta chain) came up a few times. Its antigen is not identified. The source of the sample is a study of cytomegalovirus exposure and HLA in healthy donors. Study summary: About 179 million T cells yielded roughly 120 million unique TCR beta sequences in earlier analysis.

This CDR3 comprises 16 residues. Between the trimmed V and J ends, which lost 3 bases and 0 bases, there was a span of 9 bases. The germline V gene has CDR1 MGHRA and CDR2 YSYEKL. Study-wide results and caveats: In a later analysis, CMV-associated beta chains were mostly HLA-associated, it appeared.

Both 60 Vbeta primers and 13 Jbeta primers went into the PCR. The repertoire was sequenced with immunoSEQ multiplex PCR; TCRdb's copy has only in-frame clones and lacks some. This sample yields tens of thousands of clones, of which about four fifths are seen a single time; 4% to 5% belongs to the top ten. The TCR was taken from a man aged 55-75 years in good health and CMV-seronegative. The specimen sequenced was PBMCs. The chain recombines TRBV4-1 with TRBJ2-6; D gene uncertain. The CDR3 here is CASSQPRASGANVLTF. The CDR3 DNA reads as TGCGCCAGCAGCCAGCCCCGAGCCTCTGGGGCCAACGTCCTGACTTTC.